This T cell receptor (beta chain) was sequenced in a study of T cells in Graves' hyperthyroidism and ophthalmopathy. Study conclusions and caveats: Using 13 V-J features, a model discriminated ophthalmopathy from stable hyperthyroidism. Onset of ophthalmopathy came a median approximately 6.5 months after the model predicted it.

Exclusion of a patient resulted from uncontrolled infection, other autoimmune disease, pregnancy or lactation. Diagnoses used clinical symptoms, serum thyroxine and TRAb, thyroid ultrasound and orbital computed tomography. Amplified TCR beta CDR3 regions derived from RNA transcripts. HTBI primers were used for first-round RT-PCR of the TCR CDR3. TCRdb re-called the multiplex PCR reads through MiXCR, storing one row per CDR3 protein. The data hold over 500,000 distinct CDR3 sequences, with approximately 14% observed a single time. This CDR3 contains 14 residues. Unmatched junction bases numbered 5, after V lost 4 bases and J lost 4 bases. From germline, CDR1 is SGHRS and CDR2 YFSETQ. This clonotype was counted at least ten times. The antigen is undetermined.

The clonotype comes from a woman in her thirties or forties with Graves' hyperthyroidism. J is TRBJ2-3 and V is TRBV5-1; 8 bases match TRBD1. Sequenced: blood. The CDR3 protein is CASSGGQGSDTQYF. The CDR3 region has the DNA TGCGCCAGCAGCGGAGGACAGGGCTCAGATACGCAGTATTTT.